A selection of T cell receptor beta chains follows, all from one sample in a study of T-cell memory formation after mild COVID-19. TCRdb reprocessed the 5' RACE reads via MiXCR and lists one record per CDR3 protein. The sample yields around 260,000 distinct CDR3 sequences, under 20% seen once. The sample comprised PBMCs or a T cell subset sorted from them (not recorded which). These receptors came from a young man who had mild COVID-19 (a few samples of this study predate the infection). Cell type and time point are not known. Each CDR3 is given with its conserved first and last residue. The order of the fields is CDR3 protein, CDR3 DNA, V gene, clone size, D gene, J gene. D genes are given only for firm matches. Clone size, where shown, is once, few, many, or a class for clones that have expanded.

CASSPELMASGANVLTF | TGTGCCAGCAGCCCCGAGTTGATGGCCTCTGGGGCCAACGTCCTGACTTTC | TRBV9 | few | . | TRBJ2-6
CASSESTGAGANVLTF | TGCGCCAGCAGTGAGTCGACGGGTGCTGGGGCCAACGTCCTGACTTTC | TRBV10-1 | few | . | TRBJ2-6
CSARDGLITEAFF | TGCAGTGCTAGAGATGGGCTAATCACTGAAGCTTTCTTT | TRBV20-1 | few | . | TRBJ1-1
CASSRIGMMNTEAFF | TGCGCCAGCAGCCGCATCGGGATGATGAACACTGAAGCTTTCTTT | TRBV5-1 | . | . | TRBJ1-1
CASSQGIGRVDTQYF | TGCGCCAGCAGCCAAGGTATCGGCCGAGTGGATACGCAGTATTTT | TRBV4-3 | . | . | TRBJ2-3
CASSQRGEQFF | TGTGCCAGCAGCCAGCGAGGTGAGCAGTTCTTC | TRBV3-1 | few | . | TRBJ2-1
CASSQDTNYGYTF | TGCGCCAGCAGCCAGGACACGAACTATGGCTACACCTTC | TRBV5-1 | few | . | TRBJ1-2
CASSELTGSDGDNYGYTF | TGTGCCAGCAGCGAACTAACAGGGTCTGATGGAGATAACTATGGCTACACCTTC | TRBV12-3/TRBV12-4 | . | . | TRBJ1-2
CASSVEEDSLYGYTF | TGTGCCAGCAGCGTAGAGGAGGACAGCCTCTATGGCTACACCTTC | TRBV7-2 | . | . | TRBJ1-2
CASKSRVDQPQHF | TGTGCCAGCAAATCCAGGGTTGATCAGCCCCAGCATTTT | TRBV6-2/TRBV6-3 | . | . | TRBJ1-5
CASSLLQDATEAFF | TGCGCCAGCAGCTTGCTCCAGGATGCAACTGAAGCTTTCTTT | TRBV5-1 | few | . | TRBJ1-1
CASSLGQGTNYGYTF | TGTGCCAGCAGCTTGGGGCAGGGAACTAACTATGGCTACACCTTC | TRBV7-9 | few | . | TRBJ1-2
CASSPEVKTQYF | TGTGCCAGCAGCCCGGAGGTAAAGACCCAGTACTTC | TRBV7-9 | many | . | TRBJ2-5
CASSSGWAETTDTQYF | TGCGCCAGCAGCTCCGGATGGGCAGAAACAACAGATACGCAGTATTTT | TRBV5-1 | few | . | TRBJ2-3
CASSHRQVYNEKLFF | TGTGCCAGCAGTCACAGGCAGGTCTATAATGAAAAACTGTTTTTT | TRBV12-3/TRBV12-4 | few | . | TRBJ1-4
CASSRASGGGETQYF | TGTGCCAGCAGTCGGGCTAGCGGGGGGGGAGAGACCCAGTACTTC | TRBV6-5 | few | TRBD2 | TRBJ2-5
CASSRTLNTEAFF | TGTGCCAGCAGCCGGACACTGAACACTGAAGCTTTCTTT | TRBV6-2/TRBV6-3 | few | . | TRBJ1-1
CASGDYSTEAFF | TGCGCCAGCGGTGACTACAGCACTGAAGCTTTCTTT | TRBV5-1 | few | . | TRBJ1-1
CATSSWGKQETQYF | TGTGCCACCAGCAGTTGGGGAAAGCAAGAGACCCAGTACTTC | TRBV15 | few | . | TRBJ2-5
CSVAGSTDTQYF | TGCAGCGTTGCCGGGAGCACAGATACGCAGTATTTT | TRBV29-1 | . | . | TRBJ2-3
CASSLTGRGPSSYNSPLHF | TGTGCCAGCAGTTTAACCGGCCGGGGACCGAGCTCCTATAATTCACCCCTCCACTTT | TRBV27 | . | . | TRBJ1-6
CASTTGWNTEAFF | TGTGCCAGCACGACAGGGTGGAACACTGAAGCTTTCTTT | TRBV6-2/TRBV6-3 | few | TRBD1 | TRBJ1-1
CASSQDWYPNTDTQYF | TGCGCCAGCAGCCAAGATTGGTACCCAAACACAGATACGCAGTATTTT | TRBV4-1 | many | . | TRBJ2-3
CASSYSIGLSGELFF | TGTGCCAGCAGTTACTCGATCGGGCTGAGCGGGGAGCTGTTTTTT | TRBV6-6 | . | . | TRBJ2-2
CAISPGTARSGNTIYF | TGTGCCATCAGTCCCGGGACAGCCAGATCTGGAAACACCATATATTTT | TRBV10-3 | few | TRBD1 | TRBJ1-3